This T cell receptor (beta chain) came from a study of CD8+ T cells in alopecia areata. Study-wide background: Treatment of the treated patients consisted of oral tofacitinib, 5 to 10 mg twice daily.

Germline assignment: CDR1 SGHDT and CDR2 YYEEEE. Trimming stripped 3 bases from V and 11 bases from J, with 18 bases between. This CDR3 has 15 amino acids. The treatment was: oral pan-JAK inhibitor, 5-10 mg twice daily. It was cDNA, reverse transcribed from extracted RNA, that served as the sequencing template. Using immunoSEQ multiplex PCR, the repertoire was profiled, and TCRdb retains in-frame clones only, with some absent. The table records 120,000 or so clones, roughly 57% of them present only once. The TCR comes from a human donor with alopecia areata. The chain couples TRBV5-6 to TRBJ1-6, with D possibly TRBD1 on 5 matching bases. This material consisted of CD4+ T cells sorted from blood, taken at week 4, from a patient treated with tofacitinib. CDR3 loop: CASSWSPQGTTPLHF. CDR3 DNA: TGTGCCAGCAGCTGGTCGCCTCAGGGTACCACACCCCTCCACTTT.